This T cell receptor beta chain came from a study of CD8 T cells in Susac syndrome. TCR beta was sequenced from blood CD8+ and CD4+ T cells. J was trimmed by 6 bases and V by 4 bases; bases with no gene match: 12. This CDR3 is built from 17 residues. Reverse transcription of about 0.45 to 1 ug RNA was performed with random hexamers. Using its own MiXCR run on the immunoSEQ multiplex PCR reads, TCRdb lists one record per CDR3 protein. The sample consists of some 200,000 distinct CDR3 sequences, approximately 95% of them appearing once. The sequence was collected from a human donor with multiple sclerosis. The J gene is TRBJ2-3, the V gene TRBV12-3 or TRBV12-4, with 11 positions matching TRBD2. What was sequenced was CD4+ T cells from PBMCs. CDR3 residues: CASSSRLAGPPGDTQYF. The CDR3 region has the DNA TGTGCCAGCAGTTCCCGACTAGCGGGGCCTCCCGGGGATACGCAGTATTTT.